One and the same sample provided the 11 T cell receptor beta chains below, sequenced in a study of tumor-infiltrating lymphocytes in primary liver carcinoma. Unsorted whole blood yielded blood RNA, and germline DNA was extracted as well. Starting material of approximately 500 ng total RNA yielded TCR beta cDNA via a constant-region primer. Three nested multiplex PCR rounds, a slightly modified ARM-PCR, produced the libraries for TCR beta. The opening two PCR rounds, about 11 cycles each, paired TRBV1-TRBV30 forward primers with a C-beta reverse primer. TCRdb re-derived calls from the multiplex PCR reads in MiXCR, one entry per CDR3 protein. The sample holds just over 300,000 distinct CDR3 sequences, 45% to 70% seen once. The specimen was peripheral blood. The receptors were gathered from a woman in her thirties with primary liver carcinoma and hepatitis B virus infection.

This clonotype was counted a few times. The gene calls are TRBV6-1 and TRBJ1-2; no clear D. The CDR3 loop spans 13 amino acids. Germline V lookup: CDR1 MNHNS, CDR2 SASEGT. Trimming cost V 4 bases and J 7 bases, with 13 bases left between them. As DNA, the CDR3 is TGTGCCAGCAGTGCAGATTCGCGGTTTGGCTACACCTTC. It specifies CASSADSRFGYTF.

About this clonotype itself: The conserved phenylalanine or tryptophan normally closing the CDR3 is absent here, so this likely arose from a read error. The chain joins TRBV24-1 to TRBJ2-1; 8 nucleotides align to TRBD1. The CDR3 covers 14 residues. After removal of 9 bases from V and 12 bases from J, the junction contained 15 bases not matched to a gene. Germline CDR1 and CDR2: KGHDR and SFDVKD. The CDR3, as DNA: TGTGCCACCTCTGGACAGGGTAACTGGGGCGGGCAGTTCTCC. This gives the protein CATSGQGNWGGQFS.

Notes on this clonotype: Compared with germline, one end of the junction differs, possibly owing to a read error. The V gene is TRBV6-2 or TRBV6-3, the J gene TRBJ2-7, with 8 bases aligning to TRBD1. The CDR3 is made up of 14 amino acids. CDR1 and CDR2 from the germline V gene are MNHEY and SVGEGT. The CDR3 bases are TGTGCCAGCATTACCACCGGGACAGGATACGAGCAGAACTTC. This translates into CASITTGTGYEQNF.

This chain uses TRBV9 with TRBJ2-7; possible D gene TRBD1, 6 bases. Trimming stripped 4 bases from V and 7 bases from J, with 24 bases between. The V gene's germline CDR1 is SGDLS and CDR2 YYNGEE. The CDR3 loop spans 16 amino acids. CDR3 nucleotides: TGTGCCAGCAGCCCCCAGGGGCGTCCTACAGACGGAGAGCAGTACTTC. Translating gives CASSPQGRPTDGEQYF.

CDR3 region: CATSAGKGGTDTQYF. In DNA form, the CDR3 reads TGTGCCACCAGTGCTGGTAAGGGCGGGACAGATACGCAGTATTTT. The chain has TRBV24-1 and TRBJ2-3; a weak D match, TRBD2 (5 bases). V was pared by 5 bases and J by 3 bases, with 14 bases between. The CDR3 contains 15 residues. Per the germline V gene, CDR1 is KGHDR and CDR2 is SFDVKD.

The chain is built from TRBV21-1 and TRBJ2-3; TRBD1, as called in the table, went unchecked against the DNA. TRBV21-1 is a documented pseudogene. This CDR3 contains 14 residues. CDR3 sequence reads: CASNHYPSTDTQYF. The CDR3 coding sequence is TGTGCCAGCAACCACTACCCCTCCACAGATACGCAGTATTTT.

Remarks on this clonotype: A much more abundant neighbour one base away suggests this may be a read error. The rearrangement joins TRBV6-1 to TRBJ1-1, with D perhaps TRBD1 (6 bases). Trimming removed 11 bases at V and 3 bases at J, with 16 bases between. This CDR3 contains 13 residues. Germline V gene data show CDR1 as MNHNS and CDR2 as SASEGT. The CDR3 DNA reads TGTGCCTCCCGAGGTTGGACAGACACTGAAGCTTTCTTT. Protein product: CASRGWTDTEAFF.

In its sample, this clonotype was seen many times. The V and J genes are TRBV11-2 and TRBJ2-7; weak D call: TRBD2 (5 bases). Germline V gene lookup returns CDR1 SGHAT and CDR2 FQNNGV. The ends were cut back, 5 bases at V and 3 bases at J, with 14 bases in the middle. This CDR3 has 14 amino acids. The DNA for the CDR3 is TGTGCCAGCAGCCGACCGCGCGGACTCTACGAGCAGTACTTC. Residues: CASSRPRGLYEQYF.

There are many counts of this clonotype. Here the CDR3 DNA reads TGCAGCGCGGTACCGGGACTAGCGGGAGCTTACGAGCAGTACTTC. Translation: CSAVPGLAGAYEQYF. The rearrangement uses TRBV29-1 and TRBJ2-7; 14 nucleotides align to TRBD2. Trimming cost V 7 bases and J 4 bases; bases outside gene matches: 9. Germline CDR1 reads SQVTM; CDR2 reads ANQGSEA. The CDR3 contains 15 residues.

This clonotype has ten or more counts. The chain links TRBV12-5 to TRBJ1-2; 8 bases are shared with TRBD1. Trimming cost V 2 bases and J 6 bases; bases outside gene matches: 2. Germline-derived CDR1 and CDR2 are LGHNT and FRNRAP. This CDR3 is 13 amino acids long. In DNA, the CDR3 is TGTGCTAGTGGTTTGCAGGGGGCGCATGGCTACACCTTC. It is translated as CASGLQGAHGYTF.

The chain combines TRBV6-6 with TRBJ1-2; D gene ambiguous. This CDR3 has 14 amino acids. Germline lookup yields CDR1 MNHNY and CDR2 SVGAGI (reference sequence). V gave up 3 bases and J gave up 0 bases, with 8 bases separating them. The CDR3 DNA reads as TGTGCCAGCAGTTATCCCCCAGCTAACTATGGCTACACCTTC. Its protein product is CASSYPPANYGYTF.